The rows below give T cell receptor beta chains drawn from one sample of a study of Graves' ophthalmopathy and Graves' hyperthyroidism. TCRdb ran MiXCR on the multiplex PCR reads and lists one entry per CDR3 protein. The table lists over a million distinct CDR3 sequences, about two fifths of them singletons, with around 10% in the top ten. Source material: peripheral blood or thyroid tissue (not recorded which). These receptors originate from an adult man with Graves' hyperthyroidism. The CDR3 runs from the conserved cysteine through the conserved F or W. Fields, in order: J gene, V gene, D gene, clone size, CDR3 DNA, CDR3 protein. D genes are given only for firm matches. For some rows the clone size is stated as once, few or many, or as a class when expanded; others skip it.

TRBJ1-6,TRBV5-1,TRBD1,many,TGCGCCAGCAGCACCGAGACAGGGGGGTCTTCACCCCTCCACTTT,CASSTETGGSSPLHF
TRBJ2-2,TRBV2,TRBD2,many,TGTGCCAGCAGTGAAGACCTAGCGGGGGAAAACACCGGGGAGCTGTTTTTT,CASSEDLAGENTGELFF
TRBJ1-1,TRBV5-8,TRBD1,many,TGTGCCAGCAGCCTTCGACAGGGCTGGAACACTGAAGCTTTCTTT,CASSLRQGWNTEAFF
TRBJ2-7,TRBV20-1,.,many,TGCAGTGCTAGAGGGAAACAGGAGCAGTACTTC,CSARGKQEQYF
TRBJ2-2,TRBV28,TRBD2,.,TGTGCCAGCAGTGCTGGCGGGAGGGAGAACGCCGGGGAGCTGTTTTTT,CASSAGGRENAGELFF
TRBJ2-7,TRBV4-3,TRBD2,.,TGCGCCAGCAGCCAAGATCGGGGACTAGATGAGCAGTACTTC,CASSQDRGLDEQYF
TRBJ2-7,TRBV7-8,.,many,TGTGCCAGCAGCTTAGGTCTAGGGCCTAACTCCTACGAGCAGTACTTC,CASSLGLGPNSYEQYF
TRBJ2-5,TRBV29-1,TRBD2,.,TGCAGCGTTGCGGTGGGACTAGCGGGAGAGACCCAGTACTTC,CSVAVGLAGETQYF
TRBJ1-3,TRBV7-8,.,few,TGTGCCAGCAGCTTAGGACGGCTCTCTGGAAACACCATATATTTT,CASSLGRLSGNTIYF
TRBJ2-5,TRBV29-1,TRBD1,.,TGCAGCCTCGGGACAGGGGGCCTGAAGACCCAGTACTTC,CSLGTGGLKTQYF
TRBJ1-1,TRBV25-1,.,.,TGTGCCAGCAGTACCCCCGGCATGACTGAAGCTTTCTTT,CASSTPGMTEAFF
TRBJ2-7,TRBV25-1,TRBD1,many,TGTGCCAGCAGCTCAGGGACAGGGGGCTCGAGAGAGCAGTACTTC,CASSSGTGGSREQYF
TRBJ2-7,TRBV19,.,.,TGTGCCCGATCCCGCTACGAGCAGTACTTC,CARSRYEQYF
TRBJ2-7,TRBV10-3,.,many,TGTGCCATCAGTGAGTCAGTGGACCACTACGAGCAGTACTTC,CAISESVDHYEQYF
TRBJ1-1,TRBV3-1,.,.,TGTGCCAGCAGCCCCTTAGGGGACTTGGGCACTGAAGCTTTCTTT,CASSPLGDLGTEAFF
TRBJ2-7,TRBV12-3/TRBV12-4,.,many,TGTGCCAGCAGACGGGATACCTACGAGCAGTACTTC,CASRRDTYEQYF
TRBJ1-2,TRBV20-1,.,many,TGCAGTGCTAGAGATCTCGACGTTCTGAGCTACACCTTC,CSARDLDVLSYTF
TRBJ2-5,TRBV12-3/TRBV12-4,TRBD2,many,TGTGCCACTTGGACTAGCGGGAGGAAGGAGACCCAGTACTTC,CATWTSGRKETQYF
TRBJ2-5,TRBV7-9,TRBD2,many,TGTGCCAGCAGCTCCCTAGCGGGAGATGAGACCCAGTACTTC,CASSSLAGDETQYF